Presented here are 3 T cell receptor beta chains from one specimen sequenced in a study of regulatory T cells in long-lasting Graves disease. Construction of TCR beta libraries relied on iRepertoire HTBI primers and on Arm-PCR targeting CDR3 regions. From the multiplex PCR reads, TCRdb called clonotypes with MiXCR, one entry per CDR3 protein. The sample comprises approximately 400,000 distinct CDR3 sequences, 23% of which are singletons, and around 30% rests with the top ten. Indicated time point: persistent/refractory GD, antithyroid drugs over 5 years with positive TRAb. Generation of the TCR library employed RNA extracted from PBMCs. The sequencing used peripheral blood mononuclear cells (PBMCs), collected when the disease was refractory, from a patient treated with antithyroid drugs. The receptors were sampled from a woman aged 40-49 years with Graves disease.

This clonotype was seen many times. The chain carries TRBV27 and TRBJ1-5; 8 bases match TRBD1. Germline V lookup: CDR1 MNHEY, CDR2 SMNVEV (reference sequence). The CDR3 is 15 residues long. The trim removed 5 bases at V and 5 bases at J, leaving 8 bases unmatched. The CDR3 bases are TGTGCCAGCAGTGAGACAGGGGTAGGTGATCAGCCCCAGCATTTT. It is translated as CASSETGVGDQPQHF.

This clonotype was recorded many times. V gene TRBV2 combines with J gene TRBJ1-5, with no clear D. The CDR3 is 14 amino acids. Germline loops: CDR1 SNHLY, CDR2 FYNNEI. Trimming took 5 bases from V and 4 from J, leaving 12 bases between them. The chain's CDR3 is CASSRGRENQPQHF. The DNA for the CDR3 is TGTGCCAGCAGTCGTGGACGGGAGAATCAGCCCCAGCATTTT.

The chain is built from TRBV4-1 and TRBJ1-6; possibly TRBD1 for D (6 bases). The CDR3 spans 15 residues. Per the germline V gene, CDR1 is MGHRA and CDR2 is YSYEKL. Trimming left V 6 bases short and J 10 bases short, with 19 bases between. This CDR3 is CASRSGPGVVSPLHF. CDR3 in DNA: TGCGCCAGCAGATCGGGCCCAGGGGTAGTCTCACCCCTCCACTTT.